This T cell receptor (beta chain) was recovered during a study of cytomegalovirus exposure and HLA in healthy donors. In regard to this clone: Its antigen is undetermined.

Study-level results: A later analysis linked a missense DCLRE1C variant to TCR beta V- and J-gene trimming. Three CMV-associated chains proved CMV antigen-specific in vitro.

The primer mix had 60 Vbeta and 13 Jbeta primers. This table comes from immunoSEQ multiplex PCR, and its TCRdb copy is limited to in-frame clones, with some not included. The sample includes about 130,000 clones, just under 80% of them seen just once. V was pared by 6 bases and J by 7 bases, with 15 bases between. Germline V gene sequence: CDR1 MNHNS, CDR2 SASEGT. There are 13 residues in the CDR3. The rearrangement joins TRBV6-1 to TRBJ1-2, with D uncertain. This sequence was found in a young man in good health and CMV-seronegative. The source material was PBMCs. Written as DNA, the CDR3 is TGTGCCAGCAGGCCTGGGGAGAGTCGTGGCTACACCTTC. It yields the protein CASRPGESRGYTF.